These 14 T cell receptor beta chains originate from one sample sequenced in a study of T cells in Graves' hyperthyroidism and ophthalmopathy. Researchers amplified the TCR beta CDR3 regions from RNA transcripts. A set of HTBI primers served as the primers for a first-round RT-PCR of the TCR CDR3. TCRdb reprocessed the multiplex PCR reads via MiXCR and lists one record per CDR3 protein. The sample includes about 500,000 distinct CDR3 sequences, 16% of them seen just once. Specimen: blood. These receptors all come from a woman younger than 45 with Graves' ophthalmopathy.

This chain links TRBV11-2 with TRBJ1-6, with 8 nucleotides matching TRBD1. The CDR3 has 16 amino acids. CDR1 and CDR2 from the germline V gene are SGHAT and FQNNGV. J was trimmed by 6 bases and V by 2 bases; bases with no gene match: 6. The CDR3 region is CASSLTGDRGNSPLHF. CDR3 DNA: TGTGCCAGCAGCTTAACGGGCGACAGGGGTAATTCACCCCTCCACTTT.

This chain uses TRBV20-1 with TRBJ2-3, with 14 bases lining up with TRBD2. The CDR3 sequence is 16 residues long. J lost 4 bases, V lost 5 bases, and 8 bases had no gene match. Germline lookup yields CDR1 DFQATT and CDR2 SNEGSKA (reference sequence). The CDR3 nucleotides read TGCAGTGCTCCTCCCGGGACTAGCGGGAGTTCAGATACGCAGTATTTT. Amino acids: CSAPPGTSGSSDTQYF.

This clonotype was found many times. This chain joins TRBV7-8 and TRBJ2-1; D perhaps matches TRBD2 (6 bases). Germline V CDR1 and CDR2: SGHVS, FQNEAQ. This CDR3 is 16 amino acids long. V lost 3 bases, J lost 1 base, and 13 bases lay in between. The chain's CDR3 is CASSLARLESYNEQFF. CDR3 in DNA: TGTGCCAGCAGCTTGGCCCGACTAGAATCCTACAATGAGCAGTTCTTC.

The sample holds a few counts of this clonotype. J is TRBJ1-4 and V is TRBV3-1, with 9 bases lining up with TRBD1. V shed 3 bases, J shed 5 bases, and the junction held 4 bases outside the gene matches. The CDR3 length is 15 residues. Per the germline V gene, CDR1 is LGHDT and CDR2 is YNNKEL (reference sequence). The CDR3 coding sequence is TGTGCCAGCAGCCAGGACAGGGGTCGGAATGAAAAACTGTTTTTT. Translating gives CASSQDRGRNEKLFF.

This clonotype was counted only a few times. The chain couples TRBV20-1 to TRBJ2-5, with 8 nucleotides matching TRBD1. CDR3 size: 13 residues. J lost 5 bases, V lost 5 bases, and 7 bases had no gene match. Germline V gene data show CDR1 as DFQATT and CDR2 as SNEGSKA (reference sequence). The CDR3 spells CSARQGARETQYF. In DNA form, the CDR3 reads TGCAGTGCTCGGCAGGGGGCGCGTGAGACCCAGTACTTC.

The genes are TRBV4-2 and TRBJ1-5; D possibly corresponds to TRBD1 (6 bases). The germline V gene has CDR1 LGHNA and CDR2 YNFKEQ. The CDR3 sequence is 14 residues long. The germline V and J ends were trimmed by 5 bases and 5 bases, with 13 bases remaining between them. In DNA form, the CDR3 reads TGTGCCAGCAGCGATGGACAGTCAGATCAGCCCCAGCATTTT. Its translation is CASSDGQSDQPQHF.

The rearrangement uses TRBV4-2 and TRBJ2-2, with D possibly matching TRBD2 (7 bases). The CDR3 covers 16 residues. Germline V lookup: CDR1 LGHNA, CDR2 YNFKEQ. Trimming removed 1 base at V and 4 bases at J, with 13 bases between. The CDR3 loop reads CASSQVGGGRTGELFF. In DNA form, the CDR3 reads TGTGCCAGCAGCCAAGTAGGGGGGGGACGCACCGGGGAGCTGTTTTTT.

This clonotype has at least ten counts. This chain connects TRBV20-1 to TRBJ2-3; 12 bases line up with TRBD2. Germline lookup yields CDR1 DFQATT and CDR2 SNEGSKA (reference sequence). The V segment lost 6 bases and the J segment 3 bases; nucleotides outside the gene matches: 7. The CDR3 is 15 amino acids. In DNA form, the CDR3 reads TGCAGTGCCGAAGGGCTAGCGGGAGGGACAGATACGCAGTATTTT. Its translation is CSAEGLAGGTDTQYF.

In this sample, this clonotype turned up many times. The J gene is TRBJ2-3, the V gene TRBV29-1; no clear D. The ends were cut back, 4 bases at V and 2 bases at J, with 7 bases in the middle. The CDR3 contains 12 residues. Germline CDR1 reads SQVTM; CDR2 reads ANQGSEA. The CDR3: CSVVSATDTQYF. In DNA, the CDR3 is TGCAGCGTTGTATCGGCCACAGATACGCAGTATTTT.

This clonotype was seen a handful of times. This chain uses TRBV27 with TRBJ2-1, with D perhaps matching TRBD1 or TRBD2 (5 bases each). CDR1 is MNHEY and CDR2 is SMNVEV in the germline V gene (reference sequence). Trimming removed 6 bases at V and 4 bases at J, with 16 bases between. The CDR3 sequence is 15 residues long. The CDR3 coding sequence is TGTGCCAGCAGCCGCCCCCCGGGACGGTACAATGAGCAGTTCTTC. It is translated as CASSRPPGRYNEQFF.

V gene TRBV4-2 combines with J gene TRBJ2-7, with unresolved D. The CDR3 is made up of 14 amino acids. V was shortened by 0 bases and J by 6 bases, with 12 bases between the two germline ends. Germline assignment: CDR1 LGHNA and CDR2 YNFKEQ. The DNA for the CDR3 is TGTGCCAGCAGCCAAGATCGCAGCAGTTTCGAGCAGTACTTC. The encoded protein is CASSQDRSSFEQYF.

This clonotype was seen repeatedly, ten times or more. The gene calls are TRBV30 and TRBJ1-1; 8 bases match TRBD1. J lost 11 bases, V lost 5 bases, and 10 bases had no gene match. The germline gives CDR1 GTSNPN, CDR2 SVGIG (reference sequence). The CDR3 contains 12 residues. The CDR3 region is CAWADRGLRAFF. Here the CDR3 DNA reads TGTGCCTGGGCAGACAGGGGCCTACGGGCTTTCTTT.

This clonotype has ten or more counts. The chain carries TRBV7-2 and TRBJ2-7; D gene unclear. Germline CDR1 SGHTA, CDR2 FQGNSA. This CDR3 has 15 residues. Trimming removed 1 base at V and 0 bases at J, with 10 bases between. CDR3 nucleotides: TGTGCCAGCAGCTTAGTGGTAGCTAGCTCCTACGAGCAGTACTTC. It specifies CASSLVVASSYEQYF.

This clonotype has a count of ten or more. The V call is TRBV7-9, the J call TRBJ2-7; no clear D gene. There are 12 residues in the CDR3. CDR1 and CDR2 (germline): SEHNR, FQNEAQ (reference sequence). The germline V and J ends were trimmed by 1 base and 6 bases, with 7 bases remaining between them. CDR3 DNA: TGTGCCAGCAGCTTAGTAGGGCCCGAGCAGTACTTC. Encoded protein: CASSLVGPEQYF.